The 9 T cell receptor beta chains reported below all come from one sample, sequenced in a study of cytomegalovirus exposure and HLA in healthy donors. The repertoire was sequenced with immunoSEQ multiplex PCR; TCRdb's copy has only in-frame clones and lacks some. The sample lists tens of thousands of clones, 90% to 97% occurring once. What was sequenced was PBMCs. The source is a woman under 30 in good health and CMV-seronegative.

V and J are TRBV11-2 and TRBJ1-1; D is unresolved. Germline V CDR1 and CDR2: SGHAT, FQNNGV. The CDR3 sequence is 16 residues long. Trimming took 4 bases from V and 1 from J, leaving 16 bases between them. The CDR3 loop reads CASSSIPSRKNTEAFF. In nucleotides, the CDR3 is TGTGCCAGCAGCTCTATCCCTTCGAGGAAGAACACTGAAGCTTTCTTT.

This CDR3 is CASSPGFVNEQFF. DNA for the CDR3: TGTGCCAGCAGCCCAGGGTTCGTCAATGAGCAGTTCTTC. This chain joins TRBV2 and TRBJ2-1; D perhaps matches TRBD1 (5 bases). CDR3 length: 13 amino acids. Germline CDR1 and CDR2: SNHLY and FYNNEI. Trimming stripped 6 bases from V and 6 bases from J, with 12 bases between.

CDR3 DNA: TGTGCCACCACGACTAGACCTAGCACAGATACGCAGTATTTT. Amino acids: CATTTRPSTDTQYF. The rearrangement joins TRBV10-3 to TRBJ2-3, with a weak D call TRBD2 (6 bases). This CDR3 is 14 amino acids long. V was pared by 10 bases and J by 0 bases, with 14 bases between. CDR1 and CDR2 from the germline V gene are ENHRY and SYGVKD.

The V and J genes are TRBV28 and TRBJ1-5; the D gene is possibly TRBD1 (6 bases). From germline, CDR1 is MDHEN and CDR2 SYDVKM. This CDR3 contains 16 residues. The V end lost 5 bases, the J end lost 2 bases, and 16 bases lay between the germline ends. CDR3 nucleotide sequence: TGTGCCAGCAGTCCCCTCGGGGAGGGGGGCAATCAGCCCCAGCATTTT. Its translation: CASSPLGEGGNQPQHF.

This rearrangement joins TRBV29-1 to TRBJ2-3; TRBD2 agrees at 9 bases. V was pared by 7 bases and J by 0 bases, with 5 bases of the junction left unmatched. The CDR3 sequence is 14 residues long. CDR1 and CDR2 (germline): SQVTM, ANQGSEA. CDR3 nucleotides: TGCAGCGCCGAGCGGGGGGCCAGCACAGATACGCAGTATTTT. The encoded protein is CSAERGASTDTQYF.

The rearrangement joins TRBV19 to TRBJ2-1; possible D gene TRBD1, 6 bases. V was trimmed by 3 bases and J by 4 bases, leaving 13 bases between them. The CDR3 sequence is 15 residues long. Germline V gene sequence: CDR1 LNHDA, CDR2 SQIVND (reference sequence). Here the CDR3 DNA reads TGTGCCAGTAGTATGTGGCAGGGGACGTACAATGAGCAGTTCTTC. Residues: CASSMWQGTYNEQFF.

The sample holds one count of this clone. The chain combines TRBV9 with TRBJ2-2, with a weak D call TRBD2 (7 bases). Trimming pared 2 bases from V and 4 bases from J, leaving 12 bases between. Looked up from germline, CDR1 is SGDLS and CDR2 is YYNGEE. This CDR3 contains 15 residues. The DNA of the CDR3 is TGTGCCAGCAGCGTGGCGGGGGCAAGCACCGGGGAGCTGTTTTTT. This encodes CASSVAGASTGELFF.

The rearrangement links TRBV28 to TRBJ2-3, with D possibly being TRBD2 (5 bases). With 8 bases removed from V and 4 bases from J, the gap between germline ends came to 19 bases. The CDR3 has 15 amino acids. Germline CDR1 and CDR2: MDHEN and SYDVKM. The CDR3 nucleotides read TGTGCCAGCTCCCCGTCTAGCCCCAAAGCAGATACGCAGTATTTT. Its protein is CASSPSSPKADTQYF.

The rearrangement uses TRBV28 and TRBJ2-1, with 8 bases matching TRBD2. Looked up from germline, CDR1 is MDHEN and CDR2 is SYDVKM. V lost 0 bases and J lost 2; bases outside the gene matches: 6. The CDR3 covers 17 residues. The CDR3, as DNA: TGTGCCAGCAGTTTATGGGGGCGCGGGGGGCCCTACAATGAGCAGTTCTTC. This sequence encodes CASSLWGRGGPYNEQFF.